This T cell receptor beta chain was identified during a study of blood T cell repertoires in COVID-19. Measured with immunoSEQ multiplex PCR; TCRdb has only the in-frame clones, and not every one. Of roughly 72,000 clones listed, around 90% are singletons. Material for sequencing was peripheral blood. The receptor's source is a human donor in a cohort sampled during active COVID-19.

The DNA of the CDR3 is TGTGCCAGCAACCCTGCATTGAGTAGCAATCAGCCCCAGCATTTT. Translation: CASNPALSSNQPQHF. This chain joins TRBV6-2 or TRBV6-3 and TRBJ1-5, with no clear D. The V end lost 7 bases, the J end lost 0 bases, and 13 bases lay between the germline ends. Germline assignment: CDR1 MNHEY and CDR2 SVGEGT. The CDR3 runs 15 residues.